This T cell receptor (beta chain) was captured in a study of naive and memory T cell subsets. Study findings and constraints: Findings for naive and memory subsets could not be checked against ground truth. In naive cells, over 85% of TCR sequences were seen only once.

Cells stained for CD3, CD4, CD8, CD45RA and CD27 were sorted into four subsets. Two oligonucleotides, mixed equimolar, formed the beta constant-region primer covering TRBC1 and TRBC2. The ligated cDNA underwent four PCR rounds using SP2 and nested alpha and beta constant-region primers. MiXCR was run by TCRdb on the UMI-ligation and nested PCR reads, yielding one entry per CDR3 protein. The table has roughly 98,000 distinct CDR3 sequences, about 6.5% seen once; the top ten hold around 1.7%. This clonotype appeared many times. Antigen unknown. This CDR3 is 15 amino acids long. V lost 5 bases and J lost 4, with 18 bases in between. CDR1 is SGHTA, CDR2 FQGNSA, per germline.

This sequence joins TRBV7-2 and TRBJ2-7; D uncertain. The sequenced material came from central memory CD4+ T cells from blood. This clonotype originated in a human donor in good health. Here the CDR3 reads CASSPDSGPKYEQYF. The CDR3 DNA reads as TGTGCCAGCAGCCCCGATTCCGGACCGAAATACGAGCAGTACTTC.